What follows describes a single T cell receptor beta chain. Antigen unknown. The PCR ran on 60 Vbeta and 13 Jbeta primers. Sequencing used immunoSEQ multiplex PCR; TCRdb keeps in-frame clones, though not all of them. In the table there are about 200,000 clones, around 80% of which are singletons. The sample comes from a study of cytomegalovirus exposure and HLA in healthy donors. Study results and limitations: Accurate HLA-A and HLA-B prediction from TCR beta sequences was reported for most subjects.

Germline CDR1 is SGHNT and CDR2 is YYREEE (reference sequence). Trimming took 4 bases from V and 5 from J; bases not matched to a gene: 12. This CDR3 comprises 17 residues. Sequenced material: PBMCs. The source is a woman in her twenties or thirties in good health and CMV-seropositive. V is TRBV5-4 and J is TRBJ2-5; 12 bases agree with TRBD2. The CDR3 nucleotides are TGTGCCAGCAGCCCGAAAGGTCTAGCGGGGGGGCAGGAGACCCAGTACTTC. This sequence encodes CASSPKGLAGGQETQYF.